The present T cell receptor (beta chain) was sequenced within a study of T cells in Graves' hyperthyroidism and ophthalmopathy. The hyperthyroidism was newly diagnosed and had lasted under 2 months; the patients were aged 18 to 65. The CDR3 regions of TCR beta were amplified from RNA transcripts. In the first-round RT-PCR of the TCR CDR3, the HTBI primer set was used. TCRdb used MiXCR to reprocess the multiplex PCR reads, holding one entry per CDR3 protein. Here the sample spans hundreds of thousands of distinct CDR3 sequences, roughly 32% being singletons. Germline trimming cut 0 bases from V and 6 bases from J; bases unmatched to any gene: 13. The CDR3 is 16 residues long. Germline V lookup: CDR1 DFQATT, CDR2 SNEGSKA (reference sequence).

The sequence was obtained from a woman in her thirties or forties with Graves' hyperthyroidism. This chain links TRBV20-1 with TRBJ2-7; 8 bases agree with TRBD2. The specimen was blood. The CDR3 here is CSAREEGGRTPPEQYF. The CDR3 DNA sequence: TGCAGTGCTAGAGAAGAGGGCGGGAGGACCCCCCCCGAGCAGTACTTC.